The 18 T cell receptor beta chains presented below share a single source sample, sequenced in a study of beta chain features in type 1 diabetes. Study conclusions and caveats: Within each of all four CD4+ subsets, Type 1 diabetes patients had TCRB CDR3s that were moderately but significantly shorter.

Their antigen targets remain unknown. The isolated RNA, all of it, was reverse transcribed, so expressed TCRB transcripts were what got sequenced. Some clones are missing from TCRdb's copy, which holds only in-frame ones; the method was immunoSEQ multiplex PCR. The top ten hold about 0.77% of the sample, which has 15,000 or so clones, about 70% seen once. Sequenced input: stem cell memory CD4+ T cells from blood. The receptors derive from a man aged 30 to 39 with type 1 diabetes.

CDR3 coding DNA: TGTGCCAGCAGTGAAATTTTGGCAGGGGGTTTCCACGAGCAGTACTTC. Its protein is CASSEILAGGFHEQYF. The chain links TRBV2 to TRBJ2-7; 7 nucleotides agree with TRBD1. The V segment lost 2 bases and the J segment 5 bases; nucleotides outside the gene matches: 12. This CDR3 spans 16 amino acids. In germline, CDR1 is SNHLY, CDR2 FYNNEI. Using reference TRBV2 and TRBJ2-7 for the parts outside the CDR3, the full variable domain is EPEVTQTPSHQVTQMGQEVILRCVPISNHLYFYWYRQILGQKVEFLVSFYNNEISEKSEIFDDQFSVERPDGSNFTLKIRSTKLEDSAMYFCASSEILAGGFHEQYFGPGTRLTVT.

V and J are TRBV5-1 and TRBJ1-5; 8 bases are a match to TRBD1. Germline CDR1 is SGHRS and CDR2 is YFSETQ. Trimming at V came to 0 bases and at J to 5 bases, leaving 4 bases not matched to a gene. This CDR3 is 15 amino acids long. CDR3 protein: CASSLGAGGYQPQHF. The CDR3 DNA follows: TGCGCCAGCAGCTTGGGGGCAGGGGGCTATCAGCCCCAGCATTTT.

CDR3 in amino acids: CASSEEGQGVGSPLHF. DNA of the CDR3: TGTGCCAGCAGTGAAGAGGGACAGGGGGTTGGTTCACCCCTCCACTTT. The chain is built from TRBV2 and TRBJ1-6, with TRBD1 identical over 11 bases. This CDR3 has 16 residues. The V gene end was trimmed by 1 base and the J gene end by 9 bases; junction bases not matched to a gene: 5. Looked up from germline, CDR1 is SNHLY and CDR2 is FYNNEI.

This CDR3 reads CASSKSLNQPQHF. CDR3 DNA sequence: TGTGCCAGCAGCAAATCCCTCAATCAGCCCCAGCATTTT. The chain recombines TRBV5-8 with TRBJ1-5; D ambiguous. Germline-derived CDR1 and CDR2 are SGHTS and YDEGEE. CDR3 size: 13 residues. The V end was cut by 4 bases, the J end by 3 bases, with 8 bases between.

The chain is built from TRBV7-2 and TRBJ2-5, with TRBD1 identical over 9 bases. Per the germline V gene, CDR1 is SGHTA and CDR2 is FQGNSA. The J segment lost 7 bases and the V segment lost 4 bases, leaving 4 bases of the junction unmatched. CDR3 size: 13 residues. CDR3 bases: TGTGCCAGCAGCTGGACAGGGGATGTGACCCAGTACTTC. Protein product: CASSWTGDVTQYF.

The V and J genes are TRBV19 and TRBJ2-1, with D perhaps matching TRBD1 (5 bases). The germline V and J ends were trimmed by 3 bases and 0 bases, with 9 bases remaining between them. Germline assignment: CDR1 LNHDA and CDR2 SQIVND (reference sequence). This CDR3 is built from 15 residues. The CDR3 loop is CASSMEGVSYNEQFF. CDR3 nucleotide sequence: TGTGCCAGTAGTATGGAAGGGGTCTCCTACAATGAGCAGTTCTTC.

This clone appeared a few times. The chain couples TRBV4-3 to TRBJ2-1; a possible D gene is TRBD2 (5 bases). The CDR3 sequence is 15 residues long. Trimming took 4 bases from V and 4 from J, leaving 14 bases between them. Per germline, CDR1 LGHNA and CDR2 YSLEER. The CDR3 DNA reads TGCGCCAGCAGCCCTCAGCCCGCGGGTTACAATGAGCAGTTCTTC. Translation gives CASSPQPAGYNEQFF.

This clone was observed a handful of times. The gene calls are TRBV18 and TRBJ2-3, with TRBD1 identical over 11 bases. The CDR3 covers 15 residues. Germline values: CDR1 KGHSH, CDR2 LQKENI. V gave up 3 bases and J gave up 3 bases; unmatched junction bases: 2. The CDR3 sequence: CASSPRDRGTDTQYF. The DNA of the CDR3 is TGTGCCAGCTCACCGCGGGACAGGGGGACAGATACGCAGTATTTT.

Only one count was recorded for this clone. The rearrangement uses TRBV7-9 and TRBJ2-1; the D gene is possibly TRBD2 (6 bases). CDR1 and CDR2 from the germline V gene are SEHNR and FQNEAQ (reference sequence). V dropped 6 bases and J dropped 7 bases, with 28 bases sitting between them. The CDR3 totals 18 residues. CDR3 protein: CASSRDEEAGTEGNEQFF. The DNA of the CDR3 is TGTGCCAGCAGTCGGGACGAGGAGGCAGGGACGGAGGGGAATGAGCAGTTCTTC.

The CDR3 reads CASSFNGGQETQYF. CDR3 nucleotide sequence: TGCGCCAGCAGCTTCAACGGGGGGCAAGAGACCCAGTACTTC. V and J are TRBV5-1 and TRBJ2-5; 7 bases map to TRBD2. The germline V gene encodes CDR1 SGHRS and CDR2 YFSETQ. Germline trimming cut 2 bases from V and 2 bases from J; bases unmatched to any gene: 3. The CDR3 loop spans 14 amino acids.

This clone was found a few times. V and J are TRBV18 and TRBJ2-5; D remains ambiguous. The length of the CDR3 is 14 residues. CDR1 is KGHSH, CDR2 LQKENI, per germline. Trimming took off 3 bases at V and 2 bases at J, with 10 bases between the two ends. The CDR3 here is CASSPNSTQETQYF. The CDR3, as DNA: TGTGCCAGCTCACCTAACTCGACTCAAGAGACCCAGTACTTC. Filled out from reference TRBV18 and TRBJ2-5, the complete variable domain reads NAGVMQNPRHLVRRRGQEARLRCSPMKGHSHVYWYRQLPEEGLKFMVYLQKENIIDESGMPKERFSAEFPKEGPSILRIQQVVRGDSAAYFCASSPNSTQETQYFGPGTRLLVL.

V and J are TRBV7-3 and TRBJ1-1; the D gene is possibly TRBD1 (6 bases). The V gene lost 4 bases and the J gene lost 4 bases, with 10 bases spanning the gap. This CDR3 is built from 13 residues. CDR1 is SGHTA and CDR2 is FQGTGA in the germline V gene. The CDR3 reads CASSSGVGTEAFF. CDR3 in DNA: TGTGCCAGCAGCTCAGGGGTGGGCACTGAAGCTTTCTTT.

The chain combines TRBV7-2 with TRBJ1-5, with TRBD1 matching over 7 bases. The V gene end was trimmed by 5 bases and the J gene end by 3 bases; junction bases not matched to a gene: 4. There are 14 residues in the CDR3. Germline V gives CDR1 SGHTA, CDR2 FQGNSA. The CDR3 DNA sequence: TGTGCCAGCAGCAGGACAGGAGTCAATCAGCCCCAGCATTTT. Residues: CASSRTGVNQPQHF.

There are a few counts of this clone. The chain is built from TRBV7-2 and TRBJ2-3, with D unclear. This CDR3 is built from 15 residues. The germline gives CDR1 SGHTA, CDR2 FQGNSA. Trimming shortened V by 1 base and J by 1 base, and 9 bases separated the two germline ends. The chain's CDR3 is CASSLDTSGTDTQYF. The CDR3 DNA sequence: TGTGCCAGCAGCTTAGACACCTCAGGCACAGATACGCAGTATTTT.

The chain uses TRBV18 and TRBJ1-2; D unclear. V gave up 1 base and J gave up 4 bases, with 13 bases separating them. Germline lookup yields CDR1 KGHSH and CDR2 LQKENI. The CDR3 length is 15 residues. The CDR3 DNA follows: TGTGCCAGCTCACCACAGATTACAGATAGCTATGGCTACACCTTC. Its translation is CASSPQITDSYGYTF.

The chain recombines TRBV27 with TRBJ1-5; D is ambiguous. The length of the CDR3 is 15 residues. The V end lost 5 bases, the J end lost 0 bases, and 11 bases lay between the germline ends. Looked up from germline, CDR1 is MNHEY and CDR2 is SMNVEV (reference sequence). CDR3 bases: TGTGCCAGCAGTCCCCTAATTAATAGCAATCAGCCCCAGCATTTT. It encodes CASSPLINSNQPQHF.

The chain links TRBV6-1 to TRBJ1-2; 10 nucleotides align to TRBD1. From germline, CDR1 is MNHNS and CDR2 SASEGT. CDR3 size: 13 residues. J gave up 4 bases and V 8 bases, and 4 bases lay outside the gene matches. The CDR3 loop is CASGDRGGYGYTF. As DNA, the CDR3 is TGTGCCAGCGGGGACAGGGGAGGCTATGGCTACACCTTC.

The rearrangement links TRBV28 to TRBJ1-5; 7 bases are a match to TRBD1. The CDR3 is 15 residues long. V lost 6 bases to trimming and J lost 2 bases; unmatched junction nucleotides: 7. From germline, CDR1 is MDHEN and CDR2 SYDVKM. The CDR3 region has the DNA TGTGCCAGCAGCCCCGTGCAGGGGGGCAATCAGCCCCAGCATTTT. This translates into CASSPVQGGNQPQHF.